This T cell receptor (beta chain) is drawn from a study of blood T cell repertoires in COVID-19. Study-level background: Acute and convalescent COVID-19 specimens originated in the United States, Italy and Spain. PBMCs, B-cell-depleted T cells, or T cells were the source of the cDNA or gDNA that made up the material.

The CDR3 runs 14 residues. Germline V gene lookup returns CDR1 GTSNPN and CDR2 SVGIG (reference sequence). Trimming removed 4 bases from V and 0 bases from J, with 10 bases in between. The data were produced by immunoSEQ multiplex PCR, yet TCRdb's version contains in-frame clones alone and is incomplete. The sample has hundreds of thousands of clones, 85% to 90% seen once. V usage is TRBV30 and J usage is TRBJ2-1; no clear D gene. The sequencing input was peripheral blood. This sequence was found in a woman under 30 with acute or convalescent COVID-19. CDR3 coding DNA: TGTGCCTGGAAACCAGGTAGCTCCTACAATGAGCAGTTCTTC. It codes for CAWKPGSSYNEQFF.